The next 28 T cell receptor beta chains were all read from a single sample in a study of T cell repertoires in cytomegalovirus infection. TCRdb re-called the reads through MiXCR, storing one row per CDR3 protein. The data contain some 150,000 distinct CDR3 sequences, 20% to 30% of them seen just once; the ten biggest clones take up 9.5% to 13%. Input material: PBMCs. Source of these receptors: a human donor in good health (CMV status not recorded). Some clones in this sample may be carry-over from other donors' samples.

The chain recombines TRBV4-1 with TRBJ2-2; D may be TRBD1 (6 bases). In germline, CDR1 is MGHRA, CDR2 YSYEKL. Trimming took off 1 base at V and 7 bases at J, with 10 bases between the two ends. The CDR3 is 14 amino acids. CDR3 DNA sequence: TGCGCCAGCAGCCAAGGCCCAGGGGTCGGGGAGCTGTTTTTT. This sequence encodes CASSQGPGVGELFF.

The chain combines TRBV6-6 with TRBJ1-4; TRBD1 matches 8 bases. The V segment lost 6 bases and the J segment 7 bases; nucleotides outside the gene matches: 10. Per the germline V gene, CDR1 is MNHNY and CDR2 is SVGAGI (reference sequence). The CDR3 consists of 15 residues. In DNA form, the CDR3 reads TGTGCCAGCAGCGCAAACAGGGGGACCGCTGAAAAACTGTTTTTT. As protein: CASSANRGTAEKLFF.

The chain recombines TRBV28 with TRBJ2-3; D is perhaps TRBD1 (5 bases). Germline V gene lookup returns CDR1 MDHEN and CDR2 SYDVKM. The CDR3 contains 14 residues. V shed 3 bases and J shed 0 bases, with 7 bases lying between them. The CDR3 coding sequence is TGTGCCAGCAGTTTCCAGGGTAGCACAGATACGCAGTATTTT. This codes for CASSFQGSTDTQYF.

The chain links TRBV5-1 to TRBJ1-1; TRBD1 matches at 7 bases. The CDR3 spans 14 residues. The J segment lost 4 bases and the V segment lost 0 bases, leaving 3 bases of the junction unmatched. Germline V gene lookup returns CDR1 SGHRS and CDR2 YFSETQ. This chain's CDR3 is CASSLDRGSTEAFF. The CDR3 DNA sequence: TGCGCCAGCAGCTTGGACAGGGGTAGCACTGAAGCTTTCTTT.

The CDR3 loop reads CASRPTSGKLKRTQYF. As DNA, the CDR3 is TGTGCCAGCAGGCCGACTAGCGGGAAACTCAAGAGGACCCAGTACTTC. This chain links TRBV28 with TRBJ2-5, with 11 bases fitting TRBD2. The germline V gene encodes CDR1 MDHEN and CDR2 SYDVKM. This CDR3 comprises 16 residues. V lost 6 bases and J lost 7; bases outside the gene matches: 13. Supplemented by reference TRBV28 and TRBJ2-5, the full variable domain reads DVKVTQSSRYLVKRTGEKVFLECVQDMDHENMFWYRQDPGLGLRLIYFSYDVKMKEKGDIPEGYSVSREKKERFSLILESASTNQTSMYLCASRPTSGKLKRTQYFGPGTRLLVL.

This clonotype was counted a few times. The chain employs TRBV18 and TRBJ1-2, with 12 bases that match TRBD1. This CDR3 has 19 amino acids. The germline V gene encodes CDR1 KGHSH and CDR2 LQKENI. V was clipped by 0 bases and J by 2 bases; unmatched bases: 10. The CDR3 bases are TGTGCCAGCTCACCACCCCCTGGGACAGGGGGCGCTTGGAACTATGGCTACACCTTC. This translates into CASSPPPGTGGAWNYGYTF.

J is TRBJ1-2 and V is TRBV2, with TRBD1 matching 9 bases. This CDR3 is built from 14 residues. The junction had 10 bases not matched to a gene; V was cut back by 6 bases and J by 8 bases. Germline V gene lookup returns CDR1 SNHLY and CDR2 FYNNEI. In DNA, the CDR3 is TGTGCCAGCAGGGAAAGGACAGGGGAGGGAGGCTACACCTTC. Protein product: CASRERTGEGGYTF.

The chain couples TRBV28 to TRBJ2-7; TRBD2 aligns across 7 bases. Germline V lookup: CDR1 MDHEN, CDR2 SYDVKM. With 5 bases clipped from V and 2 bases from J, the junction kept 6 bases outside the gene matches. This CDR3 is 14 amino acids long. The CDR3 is CASSLRRGAYEQYF. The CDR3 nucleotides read TGTGCCAGCAGTCTACGACGGGGGGCCTACGAGCAGTACTTC.

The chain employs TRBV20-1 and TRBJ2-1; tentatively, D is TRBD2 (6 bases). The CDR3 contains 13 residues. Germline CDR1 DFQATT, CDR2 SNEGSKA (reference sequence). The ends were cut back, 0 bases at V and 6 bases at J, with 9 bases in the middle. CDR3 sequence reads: CSARESGVNEQFF. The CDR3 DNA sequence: TGCAGTGCTAGAGAATCGGGAGTCAATGAGCAGTTCTTC.

The CDR3 sequence is CASLTNSGSYEQYF. The CDR3 region has the DNA TGTGCCAGCCTTACTAACTCCGGTTCCTACGAGCAGTACTTC. The chain has TRBV6-2 or TRBV6-3 and TRBJ2-7; no firm D call. The length of the CDR3 is 14 residues. Trimming removed 8 bases from V and 1 base from J, with 15 bases in between. Germline lookup yields CDR1 MNHEY and CDR2 SVGEGT.

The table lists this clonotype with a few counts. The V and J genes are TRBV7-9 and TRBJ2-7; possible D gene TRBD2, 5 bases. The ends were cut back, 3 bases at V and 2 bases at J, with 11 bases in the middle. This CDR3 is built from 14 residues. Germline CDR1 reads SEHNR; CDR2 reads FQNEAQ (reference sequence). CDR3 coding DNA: TGTGCCAGCAGCTTCTCGGGGATGGCCTACGAGCAGTACTTC. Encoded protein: CASSFSGMAYEQYF.

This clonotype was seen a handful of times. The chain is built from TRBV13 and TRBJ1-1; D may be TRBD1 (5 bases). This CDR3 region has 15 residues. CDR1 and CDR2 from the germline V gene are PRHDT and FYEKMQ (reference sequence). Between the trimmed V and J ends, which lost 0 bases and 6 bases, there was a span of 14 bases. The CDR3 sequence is CASSLGAEGPPEAFF. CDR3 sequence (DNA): TGTGCCAGCAGCTTAGGGGCCGAGGGGCCCCCTGAAGCTTTCTTT.

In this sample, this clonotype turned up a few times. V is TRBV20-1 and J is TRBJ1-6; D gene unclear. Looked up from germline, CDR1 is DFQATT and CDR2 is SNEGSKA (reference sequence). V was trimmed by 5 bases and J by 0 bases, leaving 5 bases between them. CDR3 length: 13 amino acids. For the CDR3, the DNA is TGCAGTGCTCGGCCCTCCTATAATTCACCCCTCCACTTT. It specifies CSARPSYNSPLHF.

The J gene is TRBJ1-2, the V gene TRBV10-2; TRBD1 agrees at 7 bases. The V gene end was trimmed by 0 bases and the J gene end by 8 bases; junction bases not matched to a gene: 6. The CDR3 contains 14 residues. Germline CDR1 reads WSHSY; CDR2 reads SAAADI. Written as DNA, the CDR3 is TGCGCCAGCAGTGAGTCGATCAGGGGGGGAGGCTACACCTTC. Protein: CASSESIRGGGYTF.

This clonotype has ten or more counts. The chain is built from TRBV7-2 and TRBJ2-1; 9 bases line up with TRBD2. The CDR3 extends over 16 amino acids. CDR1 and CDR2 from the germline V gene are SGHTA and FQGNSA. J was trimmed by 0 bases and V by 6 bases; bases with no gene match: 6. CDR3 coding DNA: TGTGCCAGCAGATTGAGCGGGGGGAGCTCCTACAATGAGCAGTTCTTC. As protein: CASRLSGGSSYNEQFF.

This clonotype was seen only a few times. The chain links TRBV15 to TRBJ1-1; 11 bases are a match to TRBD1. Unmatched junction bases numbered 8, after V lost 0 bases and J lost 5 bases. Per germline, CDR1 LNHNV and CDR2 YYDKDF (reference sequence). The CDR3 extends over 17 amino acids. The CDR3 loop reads CATSREIGQGARTEAFF. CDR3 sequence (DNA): TGTGCCACCAGCAGAGAGATCGGACAGGGGGCCCGAACTGAAGCTTTCTTT.

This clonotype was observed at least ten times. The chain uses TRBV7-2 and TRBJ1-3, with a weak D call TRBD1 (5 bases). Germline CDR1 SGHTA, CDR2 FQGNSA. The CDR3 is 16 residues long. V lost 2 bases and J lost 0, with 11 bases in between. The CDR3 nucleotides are TGTGCCAGCAGCTTAAGCGGACAACTCTCTGGAAACACCATATATTTT. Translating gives CASSLSGQLSGNTIYF.

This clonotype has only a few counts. DNA of the CDR3: TGCGCCAGCAGCCAACGGGGCAGGGGTGACGGAAACACCATATATTTT. It translates to CASSQRGRGDGNTIYF. The chain has TRBV4-1 and TRBJ1-3; tentative D call: TRBD1 (6 bases). Trimming took 2 bases from V and 4 from J, leaving 15 bases between them. This CDR3 has 16 residues. CDR1 is MGHRA, CDR2 YSYEKL, per germline.

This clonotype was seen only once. In DNA, the CDR3 is TGTGCCAGCACCTTACAGGGGAATCAGCCCCAGCATTTT. As protein: CASTLQGNQPQHF. The rearrangement links TRBV6-1 to TRBJ1-5; 7 bases fit TRBD1. The CDR3 length is 13 residues. The germline gives CDR1 MNHNS, CDR2 SASEGT. Losses at the gene ends were 7 bases for V and 4 bases for J; bases not matched to a gene: 4.

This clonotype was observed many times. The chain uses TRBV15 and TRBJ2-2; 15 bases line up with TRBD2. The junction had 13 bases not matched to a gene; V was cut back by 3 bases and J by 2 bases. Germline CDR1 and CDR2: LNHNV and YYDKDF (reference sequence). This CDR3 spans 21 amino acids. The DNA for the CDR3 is TGTGCCACCAGCAGTCCCCTTGGACTAGCGGGAGGGTCCCGTAACACCGGGGAGCTGTTTTTT. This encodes CATSSPLGLAGGSRNTGELFF.

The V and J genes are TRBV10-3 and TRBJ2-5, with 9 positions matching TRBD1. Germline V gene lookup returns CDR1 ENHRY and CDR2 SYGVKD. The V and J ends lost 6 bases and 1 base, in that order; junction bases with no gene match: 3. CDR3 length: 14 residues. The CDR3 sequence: CAIRGQGRQETQYF. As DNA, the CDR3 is TGTGCCATCAGAGGACAGGGGCGCCAAGAGACCCAGTACTTC.

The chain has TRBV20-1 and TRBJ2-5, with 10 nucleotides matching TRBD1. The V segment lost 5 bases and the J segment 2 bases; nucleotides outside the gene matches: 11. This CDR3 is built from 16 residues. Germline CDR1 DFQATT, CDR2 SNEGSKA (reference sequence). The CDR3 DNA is TGCAGTGCTTCTAACGACAGGGGGCTGGGGCAAGAGACCCAGTACTTC. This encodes CSASNDRGLGQETQYF.

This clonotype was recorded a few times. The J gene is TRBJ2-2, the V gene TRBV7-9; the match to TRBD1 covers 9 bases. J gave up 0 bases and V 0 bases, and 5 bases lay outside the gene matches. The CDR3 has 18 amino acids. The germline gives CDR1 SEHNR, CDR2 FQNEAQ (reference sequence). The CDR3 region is CASSLAQGAYSNTGELFF. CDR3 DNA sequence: TGTGCCAGCAGCTTAGCACAGGGGGCTTACTCGAACACCGGGGAGCTGTTTTTT.

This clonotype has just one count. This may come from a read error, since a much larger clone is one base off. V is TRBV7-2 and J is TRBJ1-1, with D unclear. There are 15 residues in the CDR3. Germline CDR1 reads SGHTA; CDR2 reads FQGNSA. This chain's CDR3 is CVSSLGGPLNTEAFF. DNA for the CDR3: TGTGTCAGCAGCTTAGGAGGGCCGCTGAACACTGAAGCTTTCTTT.

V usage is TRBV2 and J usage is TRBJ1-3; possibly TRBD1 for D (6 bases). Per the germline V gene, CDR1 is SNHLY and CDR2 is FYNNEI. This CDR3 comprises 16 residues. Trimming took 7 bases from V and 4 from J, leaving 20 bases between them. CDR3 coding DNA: TGTGCCAGCACCCCCCTCTACAGGGTGGGAGGAAACACCATATATTTT. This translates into CASTPLYRVGGNTIYF.

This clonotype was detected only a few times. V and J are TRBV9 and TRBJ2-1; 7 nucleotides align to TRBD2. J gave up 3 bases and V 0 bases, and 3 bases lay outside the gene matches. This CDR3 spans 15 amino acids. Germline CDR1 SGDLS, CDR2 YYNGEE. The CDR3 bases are TGTGCCAGCAGCGTAGACGGGAGGTTCTACAATGAGCAGTTCTTC. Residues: CASSVDGRFYNEQFF.

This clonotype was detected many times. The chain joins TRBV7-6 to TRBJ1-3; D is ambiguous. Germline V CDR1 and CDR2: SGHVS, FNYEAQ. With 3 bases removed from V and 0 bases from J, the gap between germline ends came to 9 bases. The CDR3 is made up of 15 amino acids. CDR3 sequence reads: CASSLGFSSGNTIYF. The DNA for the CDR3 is TGTGCCAGCAGCTTGGGGTTCAGCTCTGGAAACACCATATATTTT.

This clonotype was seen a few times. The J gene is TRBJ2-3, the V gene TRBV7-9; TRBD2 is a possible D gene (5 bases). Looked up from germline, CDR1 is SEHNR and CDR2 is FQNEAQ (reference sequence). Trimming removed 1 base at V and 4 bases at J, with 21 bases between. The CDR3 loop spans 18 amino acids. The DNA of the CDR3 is TGTGCCAGCAGCTTAGGGAACGGCTCTAGCCCCCTCCCAGATACGCAGTATTTT. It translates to CASSLGNGSSPLPDTQYF.